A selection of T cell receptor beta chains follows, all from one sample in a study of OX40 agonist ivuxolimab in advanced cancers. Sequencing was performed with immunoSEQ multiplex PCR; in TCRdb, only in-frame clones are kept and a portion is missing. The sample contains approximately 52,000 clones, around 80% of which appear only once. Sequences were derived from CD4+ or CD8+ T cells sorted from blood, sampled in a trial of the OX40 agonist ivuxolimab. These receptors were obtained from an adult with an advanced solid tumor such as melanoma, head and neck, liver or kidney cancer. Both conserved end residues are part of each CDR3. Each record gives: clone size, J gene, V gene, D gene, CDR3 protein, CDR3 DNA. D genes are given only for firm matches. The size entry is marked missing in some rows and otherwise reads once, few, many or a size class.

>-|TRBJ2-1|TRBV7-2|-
CASSLDMGAPNEQFF
TGTGCCAGCAGCTTGGACATGGGGGCCCCTAATGAGCAGTTCTTC
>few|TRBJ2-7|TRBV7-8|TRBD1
CASSLSTGQGQYEQYF
TGTGCCAGCAGCTTATCAACGGGACAGGGGCAATACGAGCAGTACTTC
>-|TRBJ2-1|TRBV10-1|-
CASSAGGGPGFNEQFF
TGCGCCAGCAGTGCTGGGGGGGGGCCTGGATTCAATGAGCAGTTCTTC
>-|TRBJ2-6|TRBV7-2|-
CASSLGLSGANVLTF
TGTGCCAGCAGCTTAGGACTCTCTGGGGCCAACGTCCTGACTTTC
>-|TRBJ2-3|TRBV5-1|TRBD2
CASSLGLAGADTQYF
TGCGCCAGCAGCTTAGGACTAGCGGGGGCAGATACGCAGTATTTT
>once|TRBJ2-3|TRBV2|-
CASRGTPTSTDTQYF
TGTGCCAGCAGAGGGACTCCTACTAGCACAGATACGCAGTATTTT
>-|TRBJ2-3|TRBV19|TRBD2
CASSIVSGGGGTDTQYF
TGTGCCAGTAGTATAGTCTCCGGGGGGGGCGGTACAGATACGCAGTATTTT
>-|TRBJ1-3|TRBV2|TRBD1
CASAGQGAGNTIYF
TGTGCCAGCGCGGGACAGGGGGCTGGAAACACCATATATTTT
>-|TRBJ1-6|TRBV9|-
CASSVGPGTTNSPLHF
TGTGCCAGCAGCGTAGGTCCCGGAACGACCAATTCACCCCTCCACTTT
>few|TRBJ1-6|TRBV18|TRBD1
CASSPITGDNSPLHF
TGTGCCAGCTCACCGATTACAGGGGATAATTCACCCCTCCACTTT
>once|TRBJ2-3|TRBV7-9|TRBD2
CASSPSGISTDTQYF
TGTGCCAGCAGCCCTAGCGGGATTAGCACAGATACGCAGTATTTT
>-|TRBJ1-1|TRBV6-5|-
CASSYRTLDTEAFF
TGTGCCAGCAGTTACCGGACATTGGACACTGAAGCTTTCTTT
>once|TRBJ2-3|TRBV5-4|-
CASSFDSDTQYF
TGTGCCAGCAGCTTTGATTCAGATACGCAGTATTTT
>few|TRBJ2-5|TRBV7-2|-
CASSFPTPSGETQYF
TGTGCCAGCAGCTTCCCGACCCCATCGGGAGAGACCCAGTACTTC
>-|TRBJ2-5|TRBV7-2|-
CASSLDVGSWTQYF
TGTGCCAGCAGCTTAGATGTGGGATCGTGGACCCAGTACTTC
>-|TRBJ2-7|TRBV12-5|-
CASVRGYHEQYF
TGTGCTAGTGTCCGGGGATACCACGAGCAGTACTTC
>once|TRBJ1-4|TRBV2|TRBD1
CAIPVGQGGEKLFF
TGTGCCATCCCGGTCGGCCAGGGGGGTGAAAAACTGTTTTTT
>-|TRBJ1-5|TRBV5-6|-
CASSFQTNQPQHF
TGTGCCAGCAGCTTTCAAACAAATCAGCCCCAGCATTTT
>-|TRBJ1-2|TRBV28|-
CASSLQGIYGYTF
TGTGCCAGCAGTTTACAGGGAATCTATGGCTACACCTTC
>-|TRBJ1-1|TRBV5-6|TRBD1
CASSWRDSVYTEAFF
TGTGCCAGCAGCTGGCGGGACAGCGTCTACACTGAAGCTTTCTTT
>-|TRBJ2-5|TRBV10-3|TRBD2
CAISGLARQETQYF
TGTGCCATCAGTGGACTAGCAAGGCAAGAGACCCAGTACTTC
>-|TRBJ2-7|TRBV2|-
CASSEALTGAGRSNEQYF
TGTGCCAGCAGTGAAGCGCTTACGGGGGCCGGAAGATCCAACGAGCAGTACTTC
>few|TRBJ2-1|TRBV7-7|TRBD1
CASSRGQGSGEQFF
TGTGCTAGCAGCCGGGGACAGGGGTCGGGTGAGCAGTTCTTC
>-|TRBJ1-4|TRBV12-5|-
CASGSVQKGEKLFF
TGTGCTAGTGGATCGGTCCAAAAAGGTGAAAAACTGTTTTTT
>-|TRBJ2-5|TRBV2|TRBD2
CASKSREGETQYF
TGTGCCAGCAAAAGTAGGGAGGGAGAGACCCAGTACTTC
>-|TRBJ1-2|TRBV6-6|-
CASSRTGSTGYGYTF
TGTGCCAGCAGTCGTACAGGATCCACCGGGTATGGCTACACCTTC
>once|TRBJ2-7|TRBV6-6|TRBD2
CATGGDYYEQYF
TGTGCCACCGGGGGGGATTATTACGAGCAGTACTTC
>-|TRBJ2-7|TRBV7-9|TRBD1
CASSLGTGGTYEQYF
TGTGCCAGCAGCTTAGGGACAGGGGGCACCTACGAGCAGTACTTC
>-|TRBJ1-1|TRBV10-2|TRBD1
CASSVRQGAWNTEAFF
TGCGCCAGCAGTGTGAGACAGGGGGCGTGGAACACTGAAGCTTTCTTT
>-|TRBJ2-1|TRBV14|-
CASSQELVPNNEQFF
TGTGCCAGCAGCCAAGAACTAGTTCCTAACAATGAGCAGTTCTTC
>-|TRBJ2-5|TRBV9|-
CASSPDLAVQETQYF
TGTGCCAGCAGCCCCGATCTCGCTGTACAAGAGACCCAGTACTTC
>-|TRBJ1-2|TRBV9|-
CASSVADSRQDGYYGYTF
TGTGCCAGCAGCGTAGCGGACTCCCGACAGGATGGGTACTATGGCTACACCTTC
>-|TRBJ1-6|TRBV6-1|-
CASSEAWDRNSPLHF
TGTGCCAGCAGTGAAGCTTGGGACCGTAATTCACCCCTCCACTTT
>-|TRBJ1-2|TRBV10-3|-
CAISQLTGFYGYTF
TGTGCCATCAGTCAATTGACCGGTTTCTATGGCTACACCTTC
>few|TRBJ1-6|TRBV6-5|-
CASSPQGTVSPLHF
TGTGCCAGCAGTCCGCAGGGGACGGTCTCACCCCTCCACTTT
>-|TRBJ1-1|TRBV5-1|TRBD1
CASFEVRGLETEAFF
TGCGCCAGCTTTGAGGTCAGGGGGCTGGAAACTGAAGCTTTCTTT